One and the same sample provided the 3 T cell receptor beta chains below, sequenced in a study of T cells after yellow fever vaccination. TCRdb re-called the 5' RACE reads with MiXCR, one entry per CDR3 protein. The sample contains about 320,000 distinct CDR3 sequences, 3.5% to 4.5% of which appear only once. The sequencing used PBMCs, collected 15 days after the yellow fever booster vaccination. The source is a man between 18 and 35 years old who received the YFV17D yellow fever vaccine.

V gene TRBV12-3 or TRBV12-4 combines with J gene TRBJ1-2, with 12 bases lining up with TRBD1. Unmatched junction bases numbered 8, after V lost 5 bases and J lost 4 bases. The length of the CDR3 is 16 residues. CDR3 residues: CASSPVPGQGAYGYTF. CDR3 bases: TGTGCCAGCAGTCCCGTGCCGGGACAGGGGGCCTATGGCTACACCTTC.

This clonotype was found many times. The V call is TRBV7-2, the J call TRBJ2-3; D not resolved. The CDR3 covers 17 residues. Germline CDR1 reads SGHTA; CDR2 reads FQGNSA. Trimming took 2 bases from V and 1 from J, leaving 16 bases between them. CDR3 loop: CASSLSVFGVGTDTQYF. The CDR3, as DNA: TGTGCCAGCAGCTTATCGGTATTTGGCGTTGGCACAGATACGCAGTATTTT.

This clonotype was seen a few times. The V and J genes are TRBV3-1 and TRBJ1-2; D ambiguous. The CDR3 length is 13 residues. Germline V CDR1 and CDR2: LGHDT, YNNKEL (reference sequence). Deletions cut 2 bases from V and 2 bases from J, with 6 bases between. The CDR3 is CASSQRGNYGYTF. CDR3 in DNA: TGTGCCAGCAGCCAAAGAGGGAACTATGGCTACACCTTC.